Listed here are 13 T cell receptor beta chains from one sample, sequenced in a study of shared clonotypes between healthy human individuals. Data came from immunoSEQ multiplex PCR; TCRdb stores just in-frame clones and leaves some out. Of over a million clones in the sample, roughly 96% were seen once. The sequencing input was naive CD4+ T cells sorted from blood. Described subset: CD45RA+ positively selected. These receptors all stem from a man aged 25-40 years in good health.

The chain combines TRBV4-1 with TRBJ2-7, with D perhaps TRBD2 (6 bases). CDR3 length equals 15 residues. CDR1 and CDR2 (germline): MGHRA, YSYEKL. The ends were cut back, 1 base at V and 4 bases at J, with 14 bases in the middle. CDR3 bases: TGCGCCAGCAGCCAAGGCGGGGCAGGTCTTTACGAGCAGTACTTC. Amino acid sequence: CASSQGGAGLYEQYF.

The genes are TRBV4-1 and TRBJ1-5; tentative D call: TRBD1 (5 bases). The CDR3 extends over 16 amino acids. The germline gives CDR1 MGHRA, CDR2 YSYEKL. The V and J ends lost 0 bases and 4 bases respectively, with 13 bases between them. For the CDR3, the DNA is TGCGCCAGCAGCCAAGACCCCTCCGGGGGGAATCAGCCCCAGCATTTT. Its protein is CASSQDPSGGNQPQHF.

The chain links TRBV28 to TRBJ2-1, with a tentative D call TRBD2 (6 bases). Looked up from germline, CDR1 is MDHEN and CDR2 is SYDVKM. This CDR3 comprises 15 residues. V was shortened by 4 bases and J by 5 bases, with 15 bases between the two germline ends. In nucleotides, the CDR3 is TGTGCCAGCAGTTCCGGGACTCTGAAACACAATGAGCAGTTCTTC. Translation gives CASSSGTLKHNEQFF.

The V and J genes are TRBV7-2 and TRBJ2-7; TRBD2 matches at 11 bases. Germline loops: CDR1 SGHTA, CDR2 FQGNSA. CDR3 length equals 16 residues. V shed 6 bases and J 2 bases; nucleotides not matched to a gene: 9. CDR3 bases: TGTGCCAGCAGAGGACTAGCGGGTGACCGTGCCTACGAGCAGTACTTC. The encoded protein is CASRGLAGDRAYEQYF.

This chain links TRBV7-8 with TRBJ2-7; 7 bases match TRBD2. J lost 4 bases, V lost 0 bases, and 6 bases had no gene match. CDR1 and CDR2 from the germline V gene are SGHVS and FQNEAQ. The CDR3 totals 15 residues. CDR3: CASSLAGGLGYEQYF. CDR3 DNA: TGTGCCAGCAGCTTAGCGGGAGGGCTTGGTTACGAGCAGTACTTC.

The sample holds one count of this clone. V is TRBV10-1 and J is TRBJ2-2; D is possibly TRBD1 or TRBD2 (6 bases each). V lost 6 bases and J lost 1, with 12 bases in between. Per germline, CDR1 WNHNN and CDR2 SYGVQD (reference sequence). The CDR3 loop spans 15 amino acids. The CDR3 DNA is TGCGCCAGCAGCCGACTAGGGGGGAACACCGGGGAGCTGTTTTTT. Residues: CASSRLGGNTGELFF.

V and J are TRBV5-4 and TRBJ2-2, with D unresolved. In germline, CDR1 is SGHNT, CDR2 YYREEE (reference sequence). This CDR3 region has 15 residues. The V gene lost 1 base and the J gene lost 0 bases, with 7 bases spanning the gap. This chain's CDR3 is CASSLMVPNTGELFF. CDR3 bases: TGTGCCAGCAGCTTGATGGTACCGAACACCGGGGAGCTGTTTTTT.

The chain joins TRBV19 to TRBJ1-1; no firm D call. This CDR3 comprises 14 residues. Trimming removed 6 bases from V and 2 bases from J, with 13 bases in between. Germline V gene sequence: CDR1 LNHDA, CDR2 SQIVND (reference sequence). CDR3 sequence: CASSYGPVNTEAFF. The CDR3 coding sequence is TGTGCCAGTAGCTACGGGCCGGTTAACACTGAAGCTTTCTTT.

The V gene is TRBV7-9, the J gene TRBJ1-4, with 9 bases identical to TRBD1. Trimming at V came to 4 bases and at J to 4 bases, leaving 1 base not matched to a gene. In germline, CDR1 is SEHNR, CDR2 FQNEAQ (reference sequence). The CDR3 is made up of 14 amino acids. Here the CDR3 DNA reads TGTGCCAGCAGCTCGGGACAGGGTAATGAAAAACTGTTTTTT. It yields the protein CASSSGQGNEKLFF.

V and J are TRBV10-3 and TRBJ2-1, with 8 bases fitting TRBD2. J was trimmed by 8 bases and V by 4 bases; bases with no gene match: 7. Germline V CDR1 and CDR2: ENHRY, SYGVKD. This CDR3 has 14 amino acids. In DNA, the CDR3 is TGTGCCATCAGTGGGAGAAGCGGGAGCTATGAGCAGTTCTTC. Its translation: CAISGRSGSYEQFF.

The chain combines TRBV7-3 with TRBJ2-2, with D uncertain. CDR1 and CDR2 (germline): SGHTA, FQGTGA. V was pared by 5 bases and J by 3 bases, with 10 bases between. CDR3 size: 14 residues. CDR3 in amino acids: CASSVNTHTGELFF. CDR3 bases: TGTGCCAGCAGCGTCAACACACACACCGGGGAGCTGTTTTTT.

This clone was picked up a small number of times. The chain links TRBV28 to TRBJ2-1, with TRBD2 identical over 7 bases. CDR3 length: 13 amino acids. After removal of 2 bases from V and 9 bases from J, the junction contained 4 bases not matched to a gene. Germline V gives CDR1 MDHEN, CDR2 SYDVKM. CDR3 in amino acids: CASSLRDYSEQFF. The CDR3 coding sequence is TGTGCCAGCAGTTTAAGGGACTATTCTGAGCAGTTCTTC.

This rearrangement joins TRBV29-1 to TRBJ2-7; either TRBD1 or TRBD2 may fit D (5 bases each). CDR3 length equals 14 residues. The germline V and J ends were trimmed by 3 bases and 6 bases, with 18 bases remaining between them. CDR1 is SQVTM and CDR2 is ANQGSEA in the germline V gene. In DNA form, the CDR3 reads TGCAGCGTTGATCCGGGGCCCGAGGCCGGCGAGCAGTACTTC. Its translation is CSVDPGPEAGEQYF.